The 11 T cell receptor beta chains below all came from one sample that was sequenced in a study of cytomegalovirus exposure and HLA in healthy donors. The PCR made use of 60 Vbeta and 13 Jbeta primers. The repertoire was sequenced with immunoSEQ multiplex PCR; TCRdb's copy has only in-frame clones and lacks some. The table shows 90,000 to 120,000 clones, with roughly three quarters occurring only once. What was sequenced was PBMCs. Source of these receptors: a woman in her thirties or forties in good health and CMV-seronegative.

The chain uses TRBV7-9 and TRBJ1-3, with a weak D call TRBD1 (6 bases). V was trimmed by 5 bases and J by 2 bases, leaving 13 bases between them. The germline CDR1 and CDR2 sequences are SEHNR and FQNEAQ (reference sequence). CDR3 length: 15 residues. For the CDR3, the DNA is TGTGCCAGCAGCCCGGGACAACCTCCTGGAAACACCATATATTTT. Its protein product is CASSPGQPPGNTIYF.

CDR3: CASSFSGASNTEAFF. CDR3 DNA: TGTGCCAGCAGCTTCTCAGGGGCGTCGAACACTGAAGCTTTCTTT. The chain couples TRBV13 to TRBJ1-1; D is perhaps TRBD1 (6 bases). There are 15 residues in the CDR3. Germline lookup yields CDR1 PRHDT and CDR2 FYEKMQ (reference sequence). The V end lost 3 bases, the J end lost 1 base, and 12 bases lay between the germline ends.

J is TRBJ2-5 and V is TRBV7-9, with no clear D. Near its end, the DNA agrees better with TRBJ2-7, so the J call may be wrong. Germline CDR1 reads SEHNR; CDR2 reads FQNEAQ (reference sequence). This CDR3 is 14 amino acids long. CDR3 bases: TGTGCCAGCAGCTCACCTACCAAAGTCTACGAGCAGTACTTC. Its protein product is CASSSPTKVYEQYF.

This clone was recorded a few times. The chain joins TRBV7-9 to TRBJ1-3; perhaps TRBD1 as D (6 bases). V lost 5 bases, J lost 4 bases, and 21 bases lay in between. Germline V lookup: CDR1 SEHNR, CDR2 FQNEAQ (reference sequence). The CDR3 has 17 amino acids. CDR3 sequence reads: CASSKGVWGKYGNTIYF. DNA of the CDR3: TGTGCCAGCAGCAAGGGGGTCTGGGGTAAATACGGAAACACCATATATTTT.

CDR3 sequence: CASIRDRDYGYTF. The CDR3, as DNA: TGTGCCAGCATCAGGGACAGGGACTATGGCTACACCTTC. The rearrangement uses TRBV2 and TRBJ1-2, with TRBD1 matching 9 bases. CDR1 is SNHLY and CDR2 is FYNNEI in the germline V gene. Trimming at V came to 7 bases and at J to 3 bases, leaving 3 bases not matched to a gene. CDR3 length: 13 residues.

This rearrangement joins TRBV19 to TRBJ1-1, with TRBD1 matching 7 bases. The junction had 6 bases not matched to a gene; V was cut back by 3 bases and J by 2 bases. The CDR3 runs 15 residues. CDR1 LNHDA and CDR2 SQIVND come from the germline V gene (reference sequence). In DNA, the CDR3 is TGTGCCAGTAGTATCAGGGACAGTGCAAACACTGAAGCTTTCTTT. This encodes CASSIRDSANTEAFF. Full variable domain (remainder filled in from reference TRBV19 and TRBJ1-1): DGGITQSPKYLFRKEGQNVTLSCEQNLNHDAMYWYRQDPGQGLRLIYYSQIVNDFQKGDIAEGYSVSREKKESFPLTVTSAQKNPTAFYLCASSIRDSANTEAFFGQGTRLTVV.

The sample holds one count of this clone. The chain combines TRBV19 with TRBJ1-5; TRBD1 might be the D (6 bases). The CDR3 loop spans 17 amino acids. V shed 3 bases and J shed 4 bases, with 19 bases lying between them. The V gene's germline CDR1 is LNHDA and CDR2 SQIVND (reference sequence). CDR3 sequence (DNA): TGTGCCAGTAGTATTGGACGTCCTCTCAGGGGTAATCAGCCCCAGCATTTT. Its translation: CASSIGRPLRGNQPQHF.

This clone was picked up one time. The CDR3 is CASSLGITNTEAFF. The DNA of the CDR3 is TGCGCCAGCAGCCTCGGGATTACGAACACTGAAGCTTTCTTT. The genes are TRBV4-1 and TRBJ1-1, with D hard to call. Trimming cost V 4 bases and J 1 base, with 10 bases left between them. This CDR3 spans 14 amino acids. CDR1 MGHRA and CDR2 YSYEKL come from the germline V gene.

The chain couples TRBV19 to TRBJ1-1, with 7 bases identical to TRBD1. V dropped 2 bases and J dropped 0; count of bases not matched to a gene: 6. This CDR3 spans 16 amino acids. Germline V gene sequence: CDR1 LNHDA, CDR2 SQIVND (reference sequence). The CDR3 loop is CASSIPLGQMNTEAFF. In DNA form, the CDR3 reads TGTGCCAGTAGTATACCACTGGGACAGATGAACACTGAAGCTTTCTTT.

The rearrangement links TRBV28 to TRBJ1-5; 8 positions agree with TRBD1. Trimming took 4 bases from V and 2 from J; bases not matched to a gene: 7. Per the germline V gene, CDR1 is MDHEN and CDR2 is SYDVKM. This CDR3 spans 16 amino acids. The CDR3 sequence is CASSSTGTGGNQPQHF. CDR3 bases: TGTGCCAGCAGTTCTACCGGGACAGGTGGCAATCAGCCCCAGCATTTT.

The chain carries TRBV9 and TRBJ2-3; 10 bases map to TRBD2. CDR1 is SGDLS and CDR2 is YYNGEE in the germline V gene. The ends lost 3 bases at V and 6 bases at J; junction bases unmatched: 16. The CDR3 is made up of 18 amino acids. The CDR3 DNA is TGTGCCAGCAGCGCCGGAGGCGGGACTAGCGTTTCCCGGGATACGCAGTATTTT. Its translation: CASSAGGGTSVSRDTQYF.